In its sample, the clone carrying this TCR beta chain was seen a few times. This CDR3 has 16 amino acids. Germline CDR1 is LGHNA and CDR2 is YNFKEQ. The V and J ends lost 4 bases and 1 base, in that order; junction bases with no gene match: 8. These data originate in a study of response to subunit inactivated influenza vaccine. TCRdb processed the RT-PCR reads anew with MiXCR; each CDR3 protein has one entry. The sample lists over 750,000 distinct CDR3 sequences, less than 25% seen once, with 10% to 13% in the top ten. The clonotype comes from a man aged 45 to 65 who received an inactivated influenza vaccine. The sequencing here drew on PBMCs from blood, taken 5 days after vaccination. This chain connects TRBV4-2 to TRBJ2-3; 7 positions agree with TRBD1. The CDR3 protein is CASSPKGGPGTDTQYF. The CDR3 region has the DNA TGTGCCAGCAGCCCTAAAGGGGGCCCTGGCACAGATACGCAGTATTTT.